Sequencing of this T cell receptor beta chain was carried out in a study of T cells in women clearing cervical HPV infection. Germline CDR1 and CDR2: SGHTA and FQGTGA. V lost 1 base and J 1 base, leaving 10 bases between the germline ends. The CDR3 sequence is 15 residues long. TCRdb's copy holds only in-frame clones and misses some; the assay was immunoSEQ multiplex PCR. The sample features 25,000 to 35,000 clones, with roughly 15% in its top ten. This clone counts as large by frequency. The sequence runs out 3 residues before the end of the CDR3; the remainder is reconstructed from the germline J gene.

The chain has TRBV7-3 and TRBJ1-1; no reliable D call. The specimen was blood buffy coat. The TCR comes from a woman between 18 and 70 years old with a cervical HPV16 infection that either progressed to CIN3+ or cleared (not recorded which). This chain's CDR3 is CASSLIAGPNTEAFF. CDR3 bases read: TGTGCCAGCAGCTTAATCGCGGGCCCGAACACTGAA. Supplemented by reference TRBV7-3 and TRBJ1-1, the full variable domain reads GAGVSQTPSNKVTEKGKYVELRCDPISGHTALYWYRQSLGQGPEFLIYFQGTGAADDSGLPNDRFFAVRPEGSVSTLKIQRTERGDSAVYLCASSLIAGPNTEAFFGQGTRLTVV.